Below, 5 T cell receptor beta chains from the same sample are listed, as sequenced in a study of PD-L1 blockade in urothelial cancer. Here immunoSEQ multiplex PCR was the method, and the copy in TCRdb shows in-frame clones only, minus some. This table has 70,000 to 85,000 clones, 85% to 90% appearing once. Indicated time point: pretreatment peripheral blood. This specimen was PBMCs, taken around atezolizumab (anti-PD-L1) treatment. These receptors all stem from a man aged 65-85 years with urothelial cancer.

The rearrangement joins TRBV6-6 to TRBJ2-7, with D maybe TRBD1 (6 bases). This CDR3 is built from 15 residues. The V gene's germline CDR1 is MNHNY and CDR2 SVGAGI (reference sequence). Trimming pared 2 bases from V and 5 bases from J, leaving 16 bases between. The CDR3 coding sequence is TGTGCCAGCAGTTACCAATTAGACAGGTACCACGAGCAGTACTTC. Protein product: CASSYQLDRYHEQYF.

This clone was recorded once. The chain links TRBV25-1 to TRBJ2-2; a possible D gene is TRBD2 (5 bases). Germline V lookup: CDR1 MGHDK, CDR2 SYGVNS. CDR3 length: 15 amino acids. V was shortened by 0 bases and J by 6 bases, with 11 bases between the two germline ends. CDR3 DNA sequence: TGTGCCAGCAGTGAATATGAAGGAGGACCCGGGGAGCTGTTTTTT. The encoded protein is CASSEYEGGPGELFF.

The rearrangement joins TRBV7-2 to TRBJ2-1, with D possibly TRBD2 on 6 matching bases. Germline V lookup: CDR1 SGHTA, CDR2 FQGNSA. Trimming left V 5 bases short and J 3 bases short, with 8 bases between. The CDR3 totals 13 residues. For the CDR3, the DNA is TGTGCCAGCAGCCGGGACTTCTACAATGAGCAGTTCTTC. The encoded protein is CASSRDFYNEQFF.

J is TRBJ2-2 and V is TRBV14; D is possibly TRBD1 (5 bases). The CDR3 has 14 residues. V shed 7 bases and J shed 5 bases, with 14 bases lying between them. The V gene's germline CDR1 is SGHDN and CDR2 FVKESK. CDR3 sequence reads: CASNGQGWTGELFF. As DNA, the CDR3 is TGTGCCAGCAATGGCCAGGGTTGGACCGGGGAGCTGTTTTTT.

V usage is TRBV29-1 and J usage is TRBJ2-2; no definite D call. V was shortened by 4 bases and J by 0 bases, with 9 bases between the two germline ends. The CDR3 covers 14 residues. The germline gives CDR1 SQVTM, CDR2 ANQGSEA. CDR3 nucleotide sequence: TGCAGCGTTGTGGGCCCGCCGAACACCGGGGAGCTGTTTTTT. This translates into CSVVGPPNTGELFF.